The T cell receptor beta chain described here comes from a study of blood T cells in healthy people across ages (dated by TCRdb to between 2014 and 2016). At the level of the whole study: In model experiments, template switching captured about one uniquely barcoded TCR beta cDNA molecule for every two T cells. Using deep sequencing normalized with unique cDNA molecular identifiers, the study measured how TCR beta repertoire diversity changes with age. Donors were grouped into four age groups: young (average 16 years), middle-aged (39), aged (about 59) and long-lived (approximately 81). To avoid experimental bias, donors of different ages were randomly spread across the sequencing lanes. Using the same blood draw, the study looked at two additional independent replicas of 1 million unique cDNA reads for two donors, one aged 18 to 30 and the other aged 80 or older.

The CDR3, from cysteine to phenylalanine, totals 14 residues. Kept here is only the CDR3 DNA, which spans 42 bases and is read in frame from base 1. Trimming accounts for 3 bases at V and 5 bases at J, while the number of junction bases matched to no gene is 6. A few counts support this clonotype. Its antigen remains undetermined. The input lacks base qualities; no much larger clone sits a single base away. The donors were 40 or so Caucasian individuals from Russia, aged roughly 6 to 100 years, who were systemically healthy. Each donor gave around 9.5 milliliters of peripheral blood, collected into EDTA-treated Vacutainer tubes. PBMCs were isolated by Ficoll-Paque density-gradient centrifugation, with at least 6 million obtained per sample. Trizol reagent was used to extract total RNA from PBMCs, with at least 5 micrograms per sample. Naive CD45RAhigh/CD27high T cell percentages were measured by flow cytometry on a PBMC aliquot from every donor.

The investigation overall reported the following: Bulk unsorted PBMC profiling prevented conclusive comparison of naive and antigen-experienced compartments. Estimates of total diversity based on one million sequenced T cells were considered lower bounds and underestimates. A strong correlation was found between observed TCR beta diversity and the percentage of naive T cells measured by flow cytometry. As age increased, observed TCR beta diversity per million T cells dropped in a roughly linear way, and a significant reduction was already evident by age about 36. Compared with the aged group, more naive CD4+ T cells, fewer expanded clones and increased TCR diversity were shown by the long-lived group, suggesting age selection. Because donor CMV infection status was unknown, age-related changes in expanded clonotypes were potentially confounded.

The library was obtained by 5' RACE. This sample was sequenced with an Illumina HiSeq 2500. The second PCR ran for roughly 7 to 11 cycles and used a J-beta primer mix along with a sample-barcoded 5' primer. A template-switch 5' adaptor carrying 12 random nucleotides introduced a unique molecular identifier onto each TCR beta cDNA molecule. Each sample yielded at least 3 million CDR3-containing paired-end reads. All of the RNA was converted into first-strand cDNA using the Mint cDNA synthesis kit, with a TRBC-specific oligonucleotide serving as the primer. All cDNA was treated with uracil-DNA glycosylase and then went through a first 18-cycle PCR with the universal primers M1SS and BC2_uni_R. In the authors' own workflow: Each sample was normalized by randomly selecting 1 million high-quality reads, each carrying a distinct molecular identifier. Reads with shared molecular identifiers were discarded instead of being binned into consensus sequences. MiTCR, with a Q25 quality threshold and the strictest error-elimination algorithm, was used for CDR3 identification, clonotype clustering and error correction. A nonparametric unseen species model using Euler transformation provided a lower-bound estimate of total TCR beta diversity. The raw public data were reprocessed by TCRdb itself: fastp quality trimming at Q25, MiXCR clonotype calling, in-frame beta chains only. Each entry is one CDR3 protein sequence, shown with its most common DNA and genes. The V and J calls reflect TCRdb's pipeline rather than the authors' work. The table for this sample lists around 970,000 distinct CDR3 sequences; roughly half of them were counted only once. The ten top clones hold about a fifth of the sample.

Sequenced material: blood. The source of this sequence is a woman aged 55-69 years in good health. The sequence links TRBV12-3 or TRBV12-4 to TRBJ2-5; a stretch of 7 junction bases matches TRBD1. The nucleotide sequence is given as TGTGCCAGCAGTTTTAGGGGGCGCCTGGAGACCCAGTACTTC. This sequence encodes CASSFRGRLETQYF.